This T cell receptor (beta chain) was documented in a study of T cells in Graves' hyperthyroidism and ophthalmopathy. Study-wide background: Peripheral blood draws took place at initial diagnosis, ahead of any treatment.

Template material for amplifying TCR beta CDR3 regions consisted of RNA transcripts. RT-PCR in the first round (using the HTBI primer set) targeted the TCR CDR3. TCRdb re-called the multiplex PCR reads with MiXCR, one entry per CDR3 protein. There are around 520,000 distinct CDR3 sequences in the sample; approximately 25% occur only once, and 10% to 12% lies in the top ten. This clonotype was observed a handful of times. In germline, CDR1 is SGHTA, CDR2 FQGNSA. This CDR3 is 14 amino acids long. V shed 2 bases and J shed 2 bases, with 9 bases lying between them. This chain joins TRBV7-2 and TRBJ1-1; unclear D gene. The TCR comes from a woman in her 30s with Graves' ophthalmopathy. Sequenced material: blood. This chain's CDR3 is CASSLFLGNTEAFF. The CDR3 region has the DNA TGTGCCAGCAGCTTATTTCTGGGTAACACTGAAGCTTTCTTT. Full variable domain (remainder filled in from reference TRBV7-2 and TRBJ1-1): GAGVSQSPSNKVTEKGKDVELRCDPISGHTALYWYRQSLGQGLEFLIYFQGNSAPDKSGLPSDRFSAERTGGSVSTLTIQRTQQEDSAVYLCASSLFLGNTEAFFGQGTRLTVV.